These 5 T cell receptor beta chains were sequenced from one sample in a study of blood T cell repertoires in COVID-19. Sequencing used immunoSEQ multiplex PCR; TCRdb keeps in-frame clones, though not all of them. The table includes 150,000 to 200,000 clones, approximately 82% detected once. Sequencing used peripheral blood. All receptors derive from a woman aged 80 or older with acute or convalescent COVID-19.

The genes are TRBV5-4 and TRBJ2-7, with 8 bases that match TRBD2. CDR1 SGHNT and CDR2 YYREEE come from the germline V gene (reference sequence). The CDR3 length is 12 residues. The V gene end was trimmed by 2 bases and the J gene end by 6 bases; junction bases not matched to a gene: 1. In DNA, the CDR3 is TGTGCCAGCAGCTTCGGGGGGGTCGAGCAGTACTTC. Translated: CASSFGGVEQYF.

V gene TRBV30 combines with J gene TRBJ1-6; D unresolved. Germline V gene data show CDR1 as GTSNPN and CDR2 as SVGIG (reference sequence). V lost 5 bases to trimming and J lost 3 bases, with 17 bases between them. The CDR3 runs to 16 residues. The CDR3 spells CAWEDSSLLYNSPLHF. The CDR3 coding sequence is TGTGCCTGGGAAGACTCCTCACTCCTCTATAATTCACCCCTCCACTTT.

The chain uses TRBV19 and TRBJ1-1; a weak D match, TRBD1 (6 bases). Trimming removed 3 bases from V and 7 bases from J, with 12 bases in between. In germline, CDR1 is LNHDA, CDR2 SQIVND (reference sequence). The CDR3 sequence is 13 residues long. CDR3 residues: CASSMLQGGEAFF. The CDR3 DNA reads as TGTGCCAGTAGTATGCTACAGGGCGGTGAAGCTTTCTTT.

The J gene is TRBJ2-1, the V gene TRBV6-5; maybe TRBD1 (6 bases). Germline loops: CDR1 MNHEY, CDR2 SVGAGI. Trimming pared 5 bases from V and 6 bases from J, leaving 17 bases between. CDR3 length: 15 residues. The CDR3 region is CASSPGALGSNEQFF. Written as DNA, the CDR3 is TGTGCCAGCAGTCCAGGGGCCCTGGGGTCCAATGAGCAGTTCTTC.

This clone was counted a single time. V is TRBV21-1 and J is TRBJ2-7; the D call in the table, TRBD1, was not verified against the DNA. TRBV21-1 is described as a pseudogene. The CDR3 is made up of 15 amino acids. CDR3 amino acids: CASSSRDRGDYEQYF. For the CDR3, the DNA is TGTGCCAGCAGCAGCCGGGACAGGGGAGACTACGAGCAGTACTTC.